The entry that follows covers one T cell receptor (beta chain) sequence. Some clones are missing from TCRdb's copy, which holds only in-frame ones; the method was immunoSEQ multiplex PCR. The sample comprises about 96,000 clones, around 84% of which are singletons, and 17% rests with the top ten. This specimen comes from a study of blood T cell repertoires in COVID-19. Looking at the study overall: Samples of COVID-19 (acute and convalescent) were obtained from the United States, Italy and Spain.

The CDR3 has 15 residues. Per germline, CDR1 MGHRA and CDR2 YSYEKL. The J segment lost 12 bases and the V segment lost 3 bases, leaving 15 bases of the junction unmatched. This clonotype was sampled from a woman aged 55-70 years with acute or convalescent COVID-19. The sequenced sample was peripheral blood. V and J are TRBV4-1 and TRBJ2-7, with 9 bases that match TRBD2. CDR3 region: CASSQLASGAHARYF. DNA for the CDR3: TGCGCCAGCAGCCAGTTGGCTAGCGGGGCCCATGCTCGGTACTTC.